These T cell receptor beta chains were read from a single sample in a study of shared clonotypes between healthy human individuals. Sequencing was performed with immunoSEQ multiplex PCR; in TCRdb, only in-frame clones are kept and a portion is missing. The sample has about 500,000 clones, roughly four fifths seen once; the top ten hold about 11%. Sequenced sample: PBMCs. Receptor source: a woman in her thirties or forties in good health. Some clones in this sample may be carry-over from other donors' samples. The CDR3 runs from the conserved cysteine through the conserved F or W. D genes are given only for firm matches. For some rows the clone size is stated as once, few or many, or as a class when expanded; others skip it.

v_gene	j_gene	abundance	d_gene	len	CDR3nt	CDR3aa
TRBV19	TRBJ2-7	once	NA	15	TGTGCCAGTAGTATACCTGGAGGAAGCTCCTACGAGCAGTACTTC	CASSIPGGSSYEQYF
TRBV6-4	TRBJ2-3	NA	NA	14	TGTGCCAGCAGTGACGGGTACAGCACAGATACGCAGTATTTT	CASSDGYSTDTQYF
TRBV25-1	TRBJ2-6	NA	NA	16	TGTGCCAGCAGTGAATTGGACTTCTCTGGGGCCAACGTCCTGACTTTC	CASSELDFSGANVLTF
TRBV7-9	TRBJ1-1	NA	NA	15	TGTGCCAGCAGCTTAGGGACAGCAATGAACACTGAAGCTTTCTTT	CASSLGTAMNTEAFF
TRBV7-8	TRBJ2-7	few	NA	11	TGTGCCAGCAGCAACTCCTACGAGCAGTACTTC	CASSNSYEQYF
TRBV30	TRBJ2-4	NA	NA	16	TGTGCCTGGAGTGTGGGCTTAGGGACAGCGGGAAAAACCCAGTACTTC	CAWSVGLGTAGKTQYF
TRBV5-4	TRBJ2-1	once	TRBD2	16	TGTGCCAGCAGCGTATGGTATAGCGGGAGCTACAATGAGCAGTTCTTC	CASSVWYSGSYNEQFF
TRBV4-2	TRBJ2-3	once	NA	15	TGTGCCAGCAGCCTAACGACAGGAGGTGCAGATACGCAGTATTTT	CASSLTTGGADTQYF
TRBV5-1	TRBJ2-7	NA	TRBD2	15	TGCGCCAGCAGCTGGGGACTAGCGGGAGCTGGCGAGCAGTACTTC	CASSWGLAGAGEQYF
TRBV7-9	TRBJ1-1	NA	NA	14	TGTGCCAGCAGCTTCGAAGGCAGTCGCACCGAAGCTTTCTTT	CASSFEGSRTEAFF